What follows describes a single TCR beta chain. Antigen specificity is unknown. This entry is derived from a study of siplizumab effects on memory and regulatory T cells. Study-level results: Among alloreactive clones, only a minor fraction mapped to unstimulated subsets. An assignable phenotype, naive or memory, was missing from roughly 86-96% of proliferating CD4+ or CD8+ clones. Relative to controls at less than 35%, mappable alloreactive CD4+ clones exhibited a mean Treg-derived proportion of over 60% with siplizumab. Apparently key alloresponse contributors, naive T cells also seemed more diverse than memory cells.

CDR1 and CDR2 from the germline V gene are KGHSH and LQKENI. Trimming took 4 bases from V and 0 from J, leaving 9 bases between them. The CDR3 loop spans 14 amino acids. Clones were sequenced by immunoSEQ multiplex PCR, and TCRdb holds only the in-frame ones, with some missing. The data show some 65,000 clones, 75% to 90% seen once. Sequenced material: Tregs sorted from blood. This clonotype originated in a human donor in good health. This chain links TRBV18 with TRBJ2-5; TRBD2 is a possible D gene (5 bases). The CDR3 bases are TGTGCCAGCTCACGCCGGGGAAACCAAGAGACCCAGTACTTC. Its translation is CASSRRGNQETQYF. Looking up the rest from reference TRBV18 and TRBJ2-5 gives the full variable domain: NAGVMQNPRHLVRRRGQEARLRCSPMKGHSHVYWYRQLPEEGLKFMVYLQKENIIDESGMPKERFSAEFPKEGPSILRIQQVVRGDSAAYFCASSRRGNQETQYFGPGTRLLVL.